One and the same sample provided the 9 T cell receptor beta chains below, sequenced in a study of blood T cell repertoires in COVID-19. Generated by immunoSEQ multiplex PCR, the TCRdb table keeps only in-frame clones and is missing some. Among about 28,000 clones, about 85% were seen once, and the ten largest hold more than 5%. Source material: peripheral blood. These TCRs come from a man between 60 and 75 years old with active COVID-19.

V gene TRBV18 combines with J gene TRBJ1-3; D perhaps matches TRBD1 (6 bases). V gave up 4 bases and J gave up 0 bases, with 16 bases separating them. Per the germline V gene, CDR1 is KGHSH and CDR2 is LQKENI. The CDR3 is made up of 17 amino acids. In nucleotides, the CDR3 is TGTGCCAGCTCACTTTGGACAGACCAAATCTCTGGAAACACCATATATTTT. It codes for CASSLWTDQISGNTIYF.

The rearrangement joins TRBV5-1 to TRBJ1-2, with 9 positions matching TRBD1. V was clipped by 2 bases and J by 6 bases; unmatched bases: 8. This CDR3 has 15 amino acids. Per the germline V gene, CDR1 is SGHRS and CDR2 is YFSETQ. The DNA for the CDR3 is TGCGCCAGCAGCTTCGGACAGGGGATTTCGCATGGCTACACCTTC. Translated: CASSFGQGISHGYTF.

This rearrangement joins TRBV7-3 to TRBJ2-3, with D tentatively TRBD2 (7 bases). V dropped 4 bases and J dropped 2 bases, with 22 bases sitting between them. Per the germline V gene, CDR1 is SGHTA and CDR2 is FQGTGA. CDR3 length equals 18 residues. Here the CDR3 DNA reads TGTGCCAGCAGCTCCCAAGGTGGGGCGGGGGCCCCCACAGATACGCAGTATTTT. This codes for CASSSQGGAGAPTDTQYF.

The rearrangement uses TRBV6-5 and TRBJ2-7, with D tentatively TRBD1 (6 bases). The CDR3 has 13 amino acids. The V gene's germline CDR1 is MNHEY and CDR2 SVGAGI. V lost 5 bases and J 5 bases, leaving 13 bases between the germline ends. The CDR3 loop reads CASSRTAYDEQYF. Here the CDR3 DNA reads TGTGCCAGCAGTCGGACAGCGTACGACGAGCAGTACTTC.

CDR3 region: CASSSRGTSTDTQYF. CDR3 coding DNA: TGTGCCAGCAGTTCTAGAGGGACTTCCACAGATACGCAGTATTTT. The gene calls are TRBV2 and TRBJ2-3, with D possibly being TRBD2 (6 bases). Per the germline V gene, CDR1 is SNHLY and CDR2 is FYNNEI. This CDR3 is built from 15 residues. V gave up 5 bases and J gave up 2 bases, with 14 bases separating them. Drawing the rest from reference TRBV2 and TRBJ2-3, the complete variable domain is EPEVTQTPSHQVTQMGQEVILRCVPISNHLYFYWYRQILGQKVEFLVSFYNNEISEKSEIFDDQFSVERPDGSNFTLKIRSTKLEDSAMYFCASSSRGTSTDTQYFGPGTRLTVL.

This clone was seen more than once but under ten times. This chain joins TRBV18 and TRBJ2-1; D unresolved. Germline CDR1 KGHSH, CDR2 LQKENI. The ends were cut back, 2 bases at V and 8 bases at J, with 4 bases in the middle. The CDR3 has 11 residues. For the CDR3, the DNA is TGTGCCAGCTCACCAACAGATGAGCAGTTCTTC. Translated: CASSPTDEQFF.

The genes are TRBV29-1 and TRBJ1-1; 7 positions match TRBD1. J gave up 4 bases and V 6 bases, and 8 bases lay outside the gene matches. The V gene's germline CDR1 is SQVTM and CDR2 ANQGSEA. There are 13 residues in the CDR3. This CDR3 is CSVPGGYGTEAFF. CDR3 nucleotides: TGCAGCGTCCCAGGGGGTTACGGCACTGAAGCTTTCTTT.

The chain combines TRBV11-2 with TRBJ1-6; 7 bases are a match to TRBD1. The length of the CDR3 is 16 residues. J was trimmed by 5 bases and V by 5 bases; bases with no gene match: 9. CDR1 and CDR2 (germline): SGHAT, FQNNGV. CDR3 sequence (DNA): TGTGCCAGCAGCATGACAGGGTTCCAGGATAATTCACCCCTCCACTTT. Protein sequence: CASSMTGFQDNSPLHF.

This clone was observed a single time. This chain links TRBV18 with TRBJ2-7; weak D call: TRBD1 (5 bases). The CDR3 is 16 residues long. The V end was cut by 2 bases, the J end by 9 bases, with 23 bases between. CDR1 and CDR2 from the germline V gene are KGHSH and LQKENI. CDR3 amino acids: CASSPSLGVQQDGQYF. The CDR3 coding sequence is TGTGCCAGCTCACCATCTTTAGGGGTACAACAGGATGGGCAGTACTTC.